The rows below give T cell receptor beta chains drawn from one sample of a study of regulatory T cells. The method was immunoSEQ multiplex PCR; TCRdb's version includes in-frame clones alone and lacks a portion of them. The sample lists some 3,100 clones; about 93% were seen once. The sample was CD4+ Tregs sorted from blood. The origin of the receptors is a person in their late teens or twenties with CD3G deficiency. Each CDR3 is given with its conserved first and last residue. D genes are given only for firm matches. Size tells how often a clone was seen (once, few, many) or the class of an expanded clone, and some rows leave it out.

d_gene: .; abundance: once; v_gene: TRBV6-1; j_gene: TRBJ1-2; CDR3aa: CASTRDRLYGYTF; CDR3nt: TGTGCCAGCACGAGAGACAGGCTCTATGGCTACACCTTC
d_gene: .; abundance: .; v_gene: TRBV6-1; j_gene: TRBJ2-2; CDR3aa: CASSVRDKTTGELFF; CDR3nt: TGTGCCAGCAGTGTCCGGGACAAAACCACCGGGGAGCTGTTTTTT
d_gene: .; abundance: .; v_gene: TRBV28; j_gene: TRBJ1-2; CDR3aa: CASSFGGGNYGYTF; CDR3nt: TGTGCCAGCAGTTTTGGCGGGGGTAACTATGGCTACACCTTC
d_gene: .; abundance: .; v_gene: TRBV30; j_gene: TRBJ2-6; CDR3aa: CAWASGANVLTF; CDR3nt: TGTGCCTGGGCCTCTGGGGCCAACGTCCTGACTTTC
d_gene: TRBD1; abundance: .; v_gene: TRBV6-1; j_gene: TRBJ2-5; CDR3aa: CASSEALRGGAGSVTQYF; CDR3nt: TGTGCCAGCAGTGAAGCGCTTCGAGGGGGCGCAGGGTCGGTGACCCAGTACTTC
d_gene: TRBD1; abundance: once; v_gene: TRBV28; j_gene: TRBJ1-5; CDR3aa: CASSPLTGDQPQHF; CDR3nt: TGTGCCAGCAGTCCGCTGACAGGGGATCAGCCCCAGCATTTT
d_gene: .; abundance: .; v_gene: TRBV6-1; j_gene: TRBJ1-2; CDR3aa: CASSEGGRGRRNGYTF; CDR3nt: TGTGCCAGCAGTGAAGGGGGAAGGGGACGGAGGAATGGCTACACCTTC
d_gene: .; abundance: .; v_gene: TRBV19; j_gene: TRBJ2-2; CDR3aa: CASSIYGGTGELFF; CDR3nt: TGTGCCAGTAGTATATATGGGGGCACCGGGGAGCTGTTTTTT
d_gene: .; abundance: .; v_gene: TRBV28; j_gene: TRBJ2-1; CDR3aa: CASTPPGTFSYNEQFF; CDR3nt: TGTGCCAGCACTCCCCCCGGGACATTCTCCTACAATGAGCAGTTCTTC
d_gene: .; abundance: .; v_gene: TRBV7-9; j_gene: TRBJ2-5; CDR3aa: CASSFGGGLQETQYF; CDR3nt: TGTGCCAGCAGCTTTGGCGGGGGCCTCCAAGAGACCCAGTACTTC
d_gene: TRBD1; abundance: .; v_gene: TRBV6-1; j_gene: TRBJ1-1; CDR3aa: CASSEGTGLAEAFF; CDR3nt: TGTGCCAGCAGTGAAGGGACAGGACTAGCTGAAGCTTTCTTT
d_gene: .; abundance: few; v_gene: TRBV18; j_gene: TRBJ1-1; CDR3aa: CASSPGTSEAFF; CDR3nt: TGTGCCAGCTCGCCAGGGACTTCTGAAGCTTTCTTT
d_gene: .; abundance: once; v_gene: TRBV5-1; j_gene: TRBJ2-2; CDR3aa: CASSLYPLGTGELFF; CDR3nt: TGCGCCAGCAGCTTGTACCCCCTCGGCACCGGGGAGCTGTTTTTT
d_gene: .; abundance: .; v_gene: TRBV28; j_gene: TRBJ2-7; CDR3aa: CASSLIQGTLYEQYF; CDR3nt: TGTGCCAGCAGTTTGATCCAGGGTACCCTCTACGAGCAGTACTTC
d_gene: TRBD2; abundance: .; v_gene: TRBV6-1; j_gene: TRBJ2-2; CDR3aa: CASSVSGSWTGELFF; CDR3nt: TGTGCCAGCAGTGTTAGCGGGAGTTGGACCGGGGAGCTGTTTTTT
d_gene: TRBD2; abundance: .; v_gene: TRBV5-1; j_gene: TRBJ2-7; CDR3aa: CASSLGPAGEPYEQYF; CDR3nt: TGCGCCAGCAGCTTGGGTCCAGCGGGAGAACCCTACGAGCAGTACTTC
d_gene: .; abundance: .; v_gene: TRBV7-8; j_gene: TRBJ2-5; CDR3aa: CASSLVETEQETQYF; CDR3nt: TGTGCCAGCAGCTTAGTGGAGACAGAACAAGAGACCCAGTACTTC
d_gene: TRBD1; abundance: .; v_gene: TRBV19; j_gene: TRBJ1-1; CDR3aa: CASSKTGAFTEAFF; CDR3nt: TGTGCCAGTAGTAAGACAGGGGCTTTCACTGAAGCTTTCTTT
d_gene: TRBD2; abundance: once; v_gene: TRBV19; j_gene: TRBJ2-1; CDR3aa: CASSIRLAAYNEQFF; CDR3nt: TGTGCCAGTAGTATACGACTAGCGGCCTACAATGAGCAGTTCTTC
d_gene: .; abundance: once; v_gene: TRBV6-6; j_gene: TRBJ1-5; CDR3aa: CASSYMDTSQPQHF; CDR3nt: TGTGCCAGCAGTTACATGGACACGTCTCAGCCCCAGCATTTT
d_gene: .; abundance: .; v_gene: TRBV18; j_gene: TRBJ1-1; CDR3aa: CASSPLGNTEAFF; CDR3nt: TGTGCCAGCTCCCCTTTGGGGAACACTGAAGCTTTCTTT
d_gene: TRBD1; abundance: .; v_gene: TRBV6-1; j_gene: TRBJ2-7; CDR3aa: CASSGGTATNYEQYF; CDR3nt: TGTGCCAGCAGTGGTGGGACAGCCACCAACTACGAGCAGTACTTC
d_gene: .; abundance: .; v_gene: TRBV6-1; j_gene: TRBJ1-1; CDR3aa: CASSEVGSRAFF; CDR3nt: TGTGCCAGCAGTGAAGTGGGGTCCCGGGCTTTCTTT
d_gene: TRBD1; abundance: once; v_gene: TRBV28; j_gene: TRBJ1-4; CDR3aa: CASSRTGANEKLFF; CDR3nt: TGTGCCAGCAGCCGGACAGGGGCTAATGAAAAACTGTTTTTT
d_gene: .; abundance: .; v_gene: TRBV6-1; j_gene: TRBJ2-3; CDR3aa: CASSVFSTDTQYF; CDR3nt: TGTGCCAGCAGTGTGTTCAGCACAGATACGCAGTATTTT
d_gene: .; abundance: .; v_gene: TRBV27; j_gene: TRBJ2-7; CDR3aa: CASSLKAGPSYEQYF; CDR3nt: TGTGCCAGCAGTTTAAAAGCGGGCCCCTCCTACGAGCAGTACTTC
d_gene: TRBD2; abundance: .; v_gene: TRBV10-2; j_gene: TRBJ2-1; CDR3aa: CASSRGLAGGYNEQFF; CDR3nt: TGCGCCAGCAGCAGAGGACTAGCGGGAGGCTACAATGAGCAGTTCTTC
d_gene: TRBD1; abundance: .; v_gene: TRBV6-1; j_gene: TRBJ2-5; CDR3aa: CASTLWTGGRETQYF; CDR3nt: TGTGCCAGCACGTTGTGGACAGGGGGCCGGGAGACCCAGTACTTC
d_gene: TRBD2; abundance: .; v_gene: TRBV18; j_gene: TRBJ2-1; CDR3aa: CASSPASGAGNEQFF; CDR3nt: TGTGCCAGCTCACCAGCTAGCGGGGCCGGGAATGAGCAGTTCTTC
d_gene: .; abundance: .; v_gene: TRBV28; j_gene: TRBJ1-1; CDR3aa: CASSFATGNEAFF; CDR3nt: TGTGCCAGCAGTTTTGCGACAGGCAATGAAGCTTTCTTT
d_gene: .; abundance: .; v_gene: TRBV5-1; j_gene: TRBJ1-4; CDR3aa: CASSLAWGRDNEKLFF; CDR3nt: TGCGCCAGCAGCTTGGCGTGGGGCAGGGATAATGAAAAACTGTTTTTT
d_gene: TRBD1; abundance: .; v_gene: TRBV28; j_gene: TRBJ2-4; CDR3aa: CASSTSGTGPFLAKNIQYF; CDR3nt: TGTGCCAGCAGTACCTCCGGGACAGGCCCCTTTCTAGCCAAAAACATTCAGTACTTC
d_gene: .; abundance: once; v_gene: TRBV27; j_gene: TRBJ2-5; CDR3aa: CASSLSQGFLETQYF; CDR3nt: TGTGCCAGCAGTTTAAGTCAGGGATTTTTAGAAACCCAGTACTTC
d_gene: .; abundance: few; v_gene: TRBV28; j_gene: TRBJ2-7; CDR3aa: CASSRHSSYEQYF; CDR3nt: TGTGCCAGCAGTCGTCACAGTTCCTACGAGCAGTACTTC
d_gene: .; abundance: .; v_gene: TRBV27; j_gene: TRBJ1-4; CDR3aa: CASRAHGTTNEKLFF; CDR3nt: TGTGCCAGCAGGGCCCACGGTACGACTAATGAAAAACTGTTTTTT
d_gene: .; abundance: .; v_gene: TRBV19; j_gene: TRBJ1-2; CDR3aa: CASRAANYGYTF; CDR3nt: TGTGCCAGTAGGGCAGCTAACTATGGCTACACCTTC
d_gene: TRBD2; abundance: .; v_gene: TRBV19; j_gene: TRBJ2-1; CDR3aa: CASSITSGVAYNEQFF; CDR3nt: TGTGCCAGTAGTATAACTAGCGGGGTGGCCTACAATGAGCAGTTCTTC
d_gene: .; abundance: .; v_gene: TRBV12-5; j_gene: TRBJ2-1; CDR3aa: CASGLCPGTYNEQFF; CDR3nt: TGTGCTAGTGGTTTGTGTCCGGGAACTTACAATGAGCAGTTCTTC
d_gene: .; abundance: .; v_gene: TRBV25-1; j_gene: TRBJ1-5; CDR3aa: CASSESIQPQHF; CDR3nt: TGTGCCAGCAGTGAATCAATCCAGCCCCAGCATTTT
d_gene: TRBD2; abundance: .; v_gene: TRBV5-1; j_gene: TRBJ2-1; CDR3aa: CASSPGTSGIGNEQFF; CDR3nt: TGCGCCAGCAGCCCAGGGACTAGCGGGATCGGTAATGAGCAGTTCTTC
d_gene: .; abundance: .; v_gene: TRBV18; j_gene: TRBJ2-5; CDR3aa: CASSPLREETQYF; CDR3nt: TGTGCCAGCTCACCATTGAGGGAAGAGACCCAGTACTTC
d_gene: TRBD1; abundance: .; v_gene: TRBV28; j_gene: TRBJ1-1; CDR3aa: CASSLSDRDTEAFF; CDR3nt: TGTGCCAGCAGCCTTTCGGACAGGGACACTGAAGCTTTCTTT